This TCR beta chain was obtained from a study of blood T cells in healthy people across ages. A second roughly 7 to 11 cycle PCR used barcoded and J-beta primers. Via MiXCR, TCRdb re-called the 5' RACE reads, giving one row per CDR3 protein. Found here are some 1.7 million distinct CDR3 sequences, 28% of them singletons; the top ten hold about 7.7%. With V trimmed by 0 bases and J by 12 bases, 4 bases remained unmatched. In germline, CDR1 is SGHTA, CDR2 FQGNSA. This CDR3 is 13 amino acids long. Study-level findings and limits: A strong correlation between TCR beta diversity and naive T cell percentage was seen.

On this clonotype: Its target is not known.

Sequencing was performed on blood. V and J are TRBV7-2 and TRBJ2-1; 8 bases align to TRBD2. The sequence came from a woman aged 30 to 39 in good health. CDR3 residues: CASSLASSGGQFF. CDR3 sequence (DNA): TGTGCCAGCAGCTTAGCGTCCAGCGGGGGGCAGTTCTTC.